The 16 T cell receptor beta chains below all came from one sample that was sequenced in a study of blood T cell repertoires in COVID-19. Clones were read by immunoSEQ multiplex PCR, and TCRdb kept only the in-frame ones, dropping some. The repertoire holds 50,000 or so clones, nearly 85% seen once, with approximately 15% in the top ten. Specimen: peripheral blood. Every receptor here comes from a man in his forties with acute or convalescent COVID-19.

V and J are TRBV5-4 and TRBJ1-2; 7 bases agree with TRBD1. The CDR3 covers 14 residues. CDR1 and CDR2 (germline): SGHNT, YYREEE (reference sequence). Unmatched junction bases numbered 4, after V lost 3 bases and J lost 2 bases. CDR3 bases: TGTGCCAGCAGCTCGCCGACAGGGAACTATGGCTACACCTTC. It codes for CASSSPTGNYGYTF.

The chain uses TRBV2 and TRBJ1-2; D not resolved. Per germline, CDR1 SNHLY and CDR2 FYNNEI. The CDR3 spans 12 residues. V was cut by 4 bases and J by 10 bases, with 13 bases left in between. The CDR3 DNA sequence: TGTGCCAGCAGTGTTCGGCAGGTGGACTACACCTTC. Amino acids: CASSVRQVDYTF.

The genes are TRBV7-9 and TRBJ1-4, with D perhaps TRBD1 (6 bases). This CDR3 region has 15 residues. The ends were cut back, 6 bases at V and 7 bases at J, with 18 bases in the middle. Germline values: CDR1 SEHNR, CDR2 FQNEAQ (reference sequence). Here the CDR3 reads CASSFYGGAVEKLFF. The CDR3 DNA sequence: TGTGCCAGCAGTTTCTACGGGGGGGCGGTTGAAAAACTGTTTTTT.

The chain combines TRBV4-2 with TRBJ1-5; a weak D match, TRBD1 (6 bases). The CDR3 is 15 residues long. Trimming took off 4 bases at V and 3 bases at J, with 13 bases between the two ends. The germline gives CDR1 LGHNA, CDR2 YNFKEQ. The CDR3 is CASSPREGVNQPQHF. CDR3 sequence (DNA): TGTGCCAGCAGCCCCAGGGAGGGGGTCAATCAGCCCCAGCATTTT.

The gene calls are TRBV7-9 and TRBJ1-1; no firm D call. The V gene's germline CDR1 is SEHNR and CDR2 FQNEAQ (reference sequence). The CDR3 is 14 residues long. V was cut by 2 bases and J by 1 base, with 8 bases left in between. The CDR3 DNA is TGTGCCAGCAGCTTATCCTCAGGGAACACTGAAGCTTTCTTT. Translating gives CASSLSSGNTEAFF.

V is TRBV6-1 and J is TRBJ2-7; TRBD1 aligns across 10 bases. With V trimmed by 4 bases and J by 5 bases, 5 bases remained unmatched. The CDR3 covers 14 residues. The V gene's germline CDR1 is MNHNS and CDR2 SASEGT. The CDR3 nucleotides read TGTGCCAGCAGTGGACAGGGGGCGATCAACGAGCAGTACTTC. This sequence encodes CASSGQGAINEQYF.

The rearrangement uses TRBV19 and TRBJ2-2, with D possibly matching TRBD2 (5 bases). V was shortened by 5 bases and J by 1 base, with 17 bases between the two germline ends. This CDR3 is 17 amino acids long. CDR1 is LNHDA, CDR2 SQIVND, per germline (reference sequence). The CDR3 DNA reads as TGTGCCAGTAGTCCCCTCCGAGGGCTGAAGAACACCGGGGAGCTGTTTTTT. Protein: CASSPLRGLKNTGELFF.

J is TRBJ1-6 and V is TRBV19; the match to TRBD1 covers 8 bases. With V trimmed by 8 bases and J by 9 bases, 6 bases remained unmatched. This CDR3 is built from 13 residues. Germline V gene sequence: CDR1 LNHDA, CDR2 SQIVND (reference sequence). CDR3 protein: CASSDRAGSPLHF. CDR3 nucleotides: TGTGCCAGTTCGGACAGGGCCGGTTCACCCCTCCACTTT. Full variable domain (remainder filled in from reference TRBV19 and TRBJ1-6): DGGITQSPKYLFRKEGQNVTLSCEQNLNHDAMYWYRQDPGQGLRLIYYSQIVNDFQKGDIAEGYSVSREKKESFPLTVTSAQKNPTAFYLCASSDRAGSPLHFGNGTRLTVT.

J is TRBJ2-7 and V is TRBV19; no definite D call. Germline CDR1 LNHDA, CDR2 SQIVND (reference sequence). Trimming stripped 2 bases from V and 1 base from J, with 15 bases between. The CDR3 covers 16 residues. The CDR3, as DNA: TGTGCCAGTAGTATATGGCAGGTCGTACCATCCTACGAGCAGTACGTC. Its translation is CASSIWQVVPSYEQYV.

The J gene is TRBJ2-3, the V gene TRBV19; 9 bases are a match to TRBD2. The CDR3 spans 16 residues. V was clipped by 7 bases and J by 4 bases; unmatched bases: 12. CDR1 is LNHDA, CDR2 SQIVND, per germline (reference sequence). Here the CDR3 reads CASTLRAGGGSDTQYF. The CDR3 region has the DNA TGTGCCAGTACCCTAAGAGCGGGAGGCGGATCAGATACGCAGTATTTT.

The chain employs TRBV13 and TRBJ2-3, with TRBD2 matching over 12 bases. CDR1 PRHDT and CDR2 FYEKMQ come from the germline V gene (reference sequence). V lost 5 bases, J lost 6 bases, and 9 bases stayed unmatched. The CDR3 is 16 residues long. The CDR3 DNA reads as TGTGCCAGCAGCCCCCGGCTAGCGGGGGGGAGGGATACGCAGTATTTT. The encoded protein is CASSPRLAGGRDTQYF.

Here the CDR3 DNA reads TGCAGTGCTAGTCCTGTGACAGGGGATTACAATGAGCAGTTCTTC. Translation gives CSASPVTGDYNEQFF. The chain carries TRBV20-1 and TRBJ2-1; 8 bases match TRBD1. CDR1 and CDR2 (germline): DFQATT, SNEGSKA (reference sequence). Trimming cost V 3 bases and J 4 bases; bases outside gene matches: 8. The CDR3 consists of 15 residues.

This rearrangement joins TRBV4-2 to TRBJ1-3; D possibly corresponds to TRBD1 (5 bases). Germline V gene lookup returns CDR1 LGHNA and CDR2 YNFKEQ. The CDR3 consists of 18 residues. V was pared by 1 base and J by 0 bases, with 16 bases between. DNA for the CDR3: TGTGCCAGCAGCCAAGTGGGAGGACAAAAGAGCTCTGGAAACACCATATATTTT. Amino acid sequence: CASSQVGGQKSSGNTIYF.

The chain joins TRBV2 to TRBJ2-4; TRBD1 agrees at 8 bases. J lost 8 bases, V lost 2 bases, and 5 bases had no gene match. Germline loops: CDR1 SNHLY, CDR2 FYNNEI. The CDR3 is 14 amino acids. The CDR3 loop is CASSEWQGADIQYF. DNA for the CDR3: TGTGCCAGCAGTGAATGGCAGGGGGCGGACATTCAGTACTTC.

In DNA form, the CDR3 reads TGTGCCAGCAGCTTAGGACTTGCGGAAAAACTGTTTTTT. This sequence encodes CASSLGLAEKLFF. The chain uses TRBV7-9 and TRBJ1-4; no clear D. Per germline, CDR1 SEHNR and CDR2 FQNEAQ (reference sequence). This CDR3 is 13 amino acids long. Deletions cut 1 base from V and 8 bases from J, with 8 bases between.

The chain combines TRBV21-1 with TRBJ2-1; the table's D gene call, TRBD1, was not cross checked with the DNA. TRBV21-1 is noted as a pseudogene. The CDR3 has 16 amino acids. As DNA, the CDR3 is TGTGCCAGCAGCAAAACCGGGACACCCAACGGGAATGAGCAGTTCTTC. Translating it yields CASSKTGTPNGNEQFF.